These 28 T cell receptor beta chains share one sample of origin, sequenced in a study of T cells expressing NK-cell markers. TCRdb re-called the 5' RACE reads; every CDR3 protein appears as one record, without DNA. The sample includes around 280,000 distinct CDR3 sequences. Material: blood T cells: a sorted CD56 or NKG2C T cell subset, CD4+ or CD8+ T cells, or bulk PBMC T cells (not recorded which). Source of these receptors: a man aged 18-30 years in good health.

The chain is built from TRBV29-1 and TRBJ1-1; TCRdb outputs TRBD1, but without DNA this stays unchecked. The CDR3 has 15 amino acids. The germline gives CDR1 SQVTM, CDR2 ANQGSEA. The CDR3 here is CSVGDRWSMGTEAFF.

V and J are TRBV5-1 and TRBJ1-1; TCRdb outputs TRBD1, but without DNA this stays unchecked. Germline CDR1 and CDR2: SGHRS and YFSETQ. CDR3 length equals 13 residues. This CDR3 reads CASQGTGGTEAFF.

The CDR3 spells CASREKGEGTDTEAFF. The rearrangement uses TRBV21-1 and TRBJ1-1; TCRdb outputs TRBD1, but without DNA this stays unchecked. TRBV21-1 is listed as a pseudogene. This CDR3 region has 16 residues.

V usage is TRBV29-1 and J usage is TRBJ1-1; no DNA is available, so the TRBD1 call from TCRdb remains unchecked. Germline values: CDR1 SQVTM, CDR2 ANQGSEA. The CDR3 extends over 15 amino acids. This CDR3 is CSVDWAPSVDTEAFF.

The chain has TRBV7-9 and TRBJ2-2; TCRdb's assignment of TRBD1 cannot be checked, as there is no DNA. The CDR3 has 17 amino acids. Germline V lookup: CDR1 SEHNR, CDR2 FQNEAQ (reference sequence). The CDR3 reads CASSSLGQGLNTGELFF. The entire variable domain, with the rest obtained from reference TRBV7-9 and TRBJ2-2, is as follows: DTGVSQNPRHKITKRGQNVTFRCDPISEHNRLYWYRQTLGQGPEFLTYFQNEAQLEKSRLLSDRFSAERPKGSFSTLEIQRTEQGDSAMYLCASSSLGQGLNTGELFFGEGSRLTVL.

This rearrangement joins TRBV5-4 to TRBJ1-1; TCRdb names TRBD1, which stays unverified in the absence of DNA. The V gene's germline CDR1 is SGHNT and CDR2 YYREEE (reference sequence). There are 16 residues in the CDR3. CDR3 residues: CASSIRHLRERTEACF.

The CDR3 protein is CASSSSVQETQYF. The rearrangement joins TRBV7-2 to TRBJ2-5. CDR1 and CDR2 from the germline V gene are SGHTA and FQGNSA. The CDR3 sequence is 13 residues long.

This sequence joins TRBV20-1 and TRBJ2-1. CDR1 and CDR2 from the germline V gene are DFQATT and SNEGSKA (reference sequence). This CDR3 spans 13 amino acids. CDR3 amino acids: CSARVLAKTQQFF.

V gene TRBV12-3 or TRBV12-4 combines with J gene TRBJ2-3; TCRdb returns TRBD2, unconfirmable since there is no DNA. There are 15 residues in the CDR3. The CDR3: CASSSPSRGYVTQYF.

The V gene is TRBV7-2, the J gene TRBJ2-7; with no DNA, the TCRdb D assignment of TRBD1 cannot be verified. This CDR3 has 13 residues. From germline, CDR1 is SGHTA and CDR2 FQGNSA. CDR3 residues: CASSRETSYEQYF.

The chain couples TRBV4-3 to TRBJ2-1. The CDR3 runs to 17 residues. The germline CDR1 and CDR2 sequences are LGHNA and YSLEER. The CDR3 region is CASSRQSTADSYNEQFF.

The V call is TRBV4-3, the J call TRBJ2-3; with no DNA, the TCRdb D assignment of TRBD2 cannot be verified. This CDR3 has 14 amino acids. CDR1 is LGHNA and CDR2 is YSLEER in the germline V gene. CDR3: CASSQAWREGTQYF.

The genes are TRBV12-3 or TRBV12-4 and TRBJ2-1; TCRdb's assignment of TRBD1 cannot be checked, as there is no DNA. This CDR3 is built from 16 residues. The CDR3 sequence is CASSVLGSGHYNEQFF.

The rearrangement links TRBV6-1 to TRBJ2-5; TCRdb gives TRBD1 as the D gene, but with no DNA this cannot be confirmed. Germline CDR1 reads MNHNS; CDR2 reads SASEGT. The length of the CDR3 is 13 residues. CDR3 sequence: CASSESPRETQYF.

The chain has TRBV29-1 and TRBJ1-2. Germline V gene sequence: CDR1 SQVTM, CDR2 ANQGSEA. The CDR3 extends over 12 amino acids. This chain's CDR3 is CSGRYKDAGYTF.

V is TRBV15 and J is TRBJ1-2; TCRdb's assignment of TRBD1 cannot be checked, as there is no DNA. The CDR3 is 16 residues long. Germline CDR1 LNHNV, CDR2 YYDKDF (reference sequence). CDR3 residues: CATSSTDRPTNYGYTF.

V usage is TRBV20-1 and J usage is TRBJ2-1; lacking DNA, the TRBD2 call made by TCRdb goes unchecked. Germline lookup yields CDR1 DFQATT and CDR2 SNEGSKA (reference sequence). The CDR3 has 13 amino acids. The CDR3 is CSATVLPEGEQFF.

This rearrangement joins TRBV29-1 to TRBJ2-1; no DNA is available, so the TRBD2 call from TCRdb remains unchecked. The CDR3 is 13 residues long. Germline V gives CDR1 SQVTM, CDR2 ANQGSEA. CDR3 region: CSVGGISYNEQFF.

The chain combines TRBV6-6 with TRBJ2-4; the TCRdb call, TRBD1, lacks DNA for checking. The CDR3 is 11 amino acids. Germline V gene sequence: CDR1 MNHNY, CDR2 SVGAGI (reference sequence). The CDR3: CASRQGAIQYF.

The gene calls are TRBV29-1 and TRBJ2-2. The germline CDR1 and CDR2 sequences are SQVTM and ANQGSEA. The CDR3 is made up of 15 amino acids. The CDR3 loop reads CNALRRGRNTGELFF.

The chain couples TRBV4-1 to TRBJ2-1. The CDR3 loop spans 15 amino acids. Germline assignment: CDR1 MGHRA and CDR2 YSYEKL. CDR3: CASSQEPPRGNEQFF.

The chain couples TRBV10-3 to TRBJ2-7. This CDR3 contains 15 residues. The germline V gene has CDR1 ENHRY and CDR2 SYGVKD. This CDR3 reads CAISELVAVTYEQYF.

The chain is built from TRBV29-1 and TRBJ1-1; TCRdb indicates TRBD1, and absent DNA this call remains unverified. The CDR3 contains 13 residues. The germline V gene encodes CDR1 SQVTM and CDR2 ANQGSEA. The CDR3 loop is CSGRVGARIEAFF.

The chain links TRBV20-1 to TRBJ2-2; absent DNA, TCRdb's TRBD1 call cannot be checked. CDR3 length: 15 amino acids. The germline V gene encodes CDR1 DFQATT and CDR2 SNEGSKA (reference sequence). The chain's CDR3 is CSAPTGGYQTGELFF.

The CDR3 region is CASRRGSENSPLHF. This chain joins TRBV12-3 or TRBV12-4 and TRBJ1-6. The CDR3 has 14 residues.

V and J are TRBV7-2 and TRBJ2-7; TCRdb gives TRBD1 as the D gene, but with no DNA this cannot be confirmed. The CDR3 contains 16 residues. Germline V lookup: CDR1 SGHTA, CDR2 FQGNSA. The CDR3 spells CASSLDGGGTIYEQYF.

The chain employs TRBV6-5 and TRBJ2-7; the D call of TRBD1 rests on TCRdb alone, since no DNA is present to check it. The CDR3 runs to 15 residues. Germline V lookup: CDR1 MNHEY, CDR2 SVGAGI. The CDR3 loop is CASSYGAGVTYEQYF.

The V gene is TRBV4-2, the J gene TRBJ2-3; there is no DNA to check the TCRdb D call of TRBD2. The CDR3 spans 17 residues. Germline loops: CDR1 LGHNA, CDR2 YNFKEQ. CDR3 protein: CASSQAGTSLSTDTQYF.